The 6 T cell receptor beta chains given below trace back to one sample, sequenced in a study of blood T cell repertoires in COVID-19. Libraries were prepared by immunoSEQ multiplex PCR; TCRdb keeps only in-frame clonotypes and omits some of them. The top ten hold around 10% of the sample, which has about 92,000 clones, 75% to 90% seen once. The sequencing sample was made of peripheral blood. Every receptor here comes from a woman aged 65 to 85 with acute or convalescent COVID-19.

The chain uses TRBV7-9 and TRBJ1-6; D might be TRBD1 (5 bases). Trimming took off 1 base at V and 8 bases at J, with 6 bases between the two ends. The germline V gene has CDR1 SEHNR and CDR2 FQNEAQ (reference sequence). This CDR3 is built from 13 residues. CDR3 nucleotides: TGTGCCAGCAGCTTAGGCAGGGATTCACCCCTCCACTTT. The encoded protein is CASSLGRDSPLHF.

The chain uses TRBV5-4 and TRBJ2-3; tentative D call: TRBD1 (5 bases). The germline V gene encodes CDR1 SGHNT and CDR2 YYREEE (reference sequence). The V and J ends lost 0 bases and 0 bases respectively, with 8 bases between them. The CDR3 runs to 15 residues. As DNA, the CDR3 is TGTGCCAGCAGCTTGGGGACACATAGCACAGATACGCAGTATTTT. Protein product: CASSLGTHSTDTQYF.

The gene calls are TRBV7-9 and TRBJ2-3, with D possibly matching TRBD1 (5 bases). The CDR3 contains 13 residues. Deletions cut 4 bases from V and 1 base from J, with 6 bases between. CDR1 and CDR2 (germline): SEHNR, FQNEAQ (reference sequence). This CDR3 reads CASSSRGTDTQYF. Written as DNA, the CDR3 is TGTGCCAGCAGCTCCAGGGGCACAGATACGCAGTATTTT.

The J gene is TRBJ1-2, the V gene TRBV29-1, with TRBD1 matching 8 bases. The CDR3 has 12 residues. The J segment lost 6 bases and the V segment lost 7 bases, leaving 7 bases of the junction unmatched. CDR1 SQVTM and CDR2 ANQGSEA come from the germline V gene. CDR3: CSAGDRSNGYTF. CDR3 nucleotide sequence: TGCAGCGCGGGGGACAGGAGTAATGGCTACACCTTC.

The chain employs TRBV5-6 and TRBJ2-5; 8 bases agree with TRBD1. V was pared by 4 bases and J by 2 bases, with 4 bases of the junction left unmatched. The CDR3 runs 14 residues. Germline V lookup: CDR1 SGHDT, CDR2 YYEEEE. The CDR3 here is CASSLRGPQETQYF. As DNA, the CDR3 is TGTGCCAGCAGCCTCAGGGGGCCTCAAGAGACCCAGTACTTC.

The chain recombines TRBV5-6 with TRBJ1-1; a weak D match, TRBD1 (5 bases). This CDR3 contains 14 residues. Trimming took off 4 bases at V and 1 base at J, with 11 bases between the two ends. Per the germline V gene, CDR1 is SGHDT and CDR2 is YYEEEE. This chain's CDR3 is CASSAGLWNTEAFF. The CDR3 nucleotides read TGTGCCAGCAGCGCGGGACTCTGGAACACTGAAGCTTTCTTT. Full variable domain (rest looked up from reference TRBV5-6 and TRBJ1-1): DAGVTQSPTHLIKTRGQQVTLRCSPKSGHDTVSWYQQALGQGPQFIFQYYEEEERQRGNFPDRFSGHQFPNYSSELNVNALLLGDSALYLCASSAGLWNTEAFFGQGTRLTVV.